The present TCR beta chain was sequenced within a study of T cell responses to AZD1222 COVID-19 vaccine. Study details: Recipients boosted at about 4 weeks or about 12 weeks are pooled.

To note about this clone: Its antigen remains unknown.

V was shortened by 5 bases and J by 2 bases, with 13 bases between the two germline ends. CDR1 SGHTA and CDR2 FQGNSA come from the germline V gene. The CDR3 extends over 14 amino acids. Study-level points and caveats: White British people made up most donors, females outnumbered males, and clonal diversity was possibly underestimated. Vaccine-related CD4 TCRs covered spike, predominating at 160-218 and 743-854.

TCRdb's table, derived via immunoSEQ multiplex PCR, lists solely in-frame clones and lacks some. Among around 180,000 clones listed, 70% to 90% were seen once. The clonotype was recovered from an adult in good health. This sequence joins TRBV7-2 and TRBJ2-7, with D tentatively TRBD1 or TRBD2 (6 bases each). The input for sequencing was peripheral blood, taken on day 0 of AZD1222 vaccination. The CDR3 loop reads CASSPGGAAYEQYF. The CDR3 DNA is TGTGCCAGCAGCCCCGGGGGCGCCGCCTACGAGCAGTACTTC.